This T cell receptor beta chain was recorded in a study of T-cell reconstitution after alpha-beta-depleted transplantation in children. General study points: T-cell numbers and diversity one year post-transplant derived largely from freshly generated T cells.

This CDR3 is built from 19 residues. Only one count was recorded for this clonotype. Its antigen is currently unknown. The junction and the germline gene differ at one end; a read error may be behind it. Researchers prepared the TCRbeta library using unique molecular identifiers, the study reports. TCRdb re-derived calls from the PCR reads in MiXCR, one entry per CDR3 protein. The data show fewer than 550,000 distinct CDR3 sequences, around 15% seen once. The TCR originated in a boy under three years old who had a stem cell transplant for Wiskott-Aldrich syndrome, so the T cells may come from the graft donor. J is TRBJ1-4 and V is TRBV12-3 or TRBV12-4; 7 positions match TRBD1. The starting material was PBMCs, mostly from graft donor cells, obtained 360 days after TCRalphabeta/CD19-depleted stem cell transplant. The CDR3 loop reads CAISLARYRGGPTNEKLFF. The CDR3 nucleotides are TGTGCCATCAGTTTAGCGAGATACAGGGGCGGTCCAACTAATGAAAAACTGTTTTTT.